The 21 T cell receptor beta chains below all came from one sample that was sequenced in a study of shared T cell receptors in the human thymus. TCRdb's table, derived via immunoSEQ multiplex PCR, lists solely in-frame clones and lacks some. The sample gives about 380,000 clones, 95% of which show up once; approximately 0.02% is in the top ten. What was sequenced was thymocytes. Source of these receptors: a human donor.

This clone has a handful of counts. This chain uses TRBV6-5 with TRBJ1-5; D is ambiguous. The germline gives CDR1 MNHEY, CDR2 SVGAGI. With 2 bases removed from V and 4 bases from J, the gap between germline ends came to 6 bases. This CDR3 contains 13 residues. CDR3 region: CASSYSPNQPQHF. Here the CDR3 DNA reads TGTGCCAGCAGTTACAGTCCGAATCAGCCCCAGCATTTT.

The rearrangement links TRBV9 to TRBJ2-5; 7 bases match TRBD2. This CDR3 has 15 residues. The germline V gene has CDR1 SGDLS and CDR2 YYNGEE. J gave up 7 bases and V 4 bases, and 13 bases lay outside the gene matches. The DNA of the CDR3 is TGTGCCAGCAGCCCCGGCCCCTGGGAGGGCAGGACCCAGTACTTC. Its translation: CASSPGPWEGRTQYF.

The V gene is TRBV7-8, the J gene TRBJ1-4; D remains ambiguous. The CDR3 extends over 15 amino acids. V gave up 4 bases and J gave up 6 bases, with 15 bases separating them. Germline loops: CDR1 SGHVS, CDR2 FQNEAQ. The CDR3 reads CASSSSGFMDEKLFF. As DNA, the CDR3 is TGTGCCAGCAGCTCTTCGGGGTTTATGGATGAAAAACTGTTTTTT.

The chain uses TRBV9 and TRBJ2-3; the match to TRBD1 covers 7 bases. Germline trimming cut 4 bases from V and 0 bases from J; bases unmatched to any gene: 8. In germline, CDR1 is SGDLS, CDR2 YYNGEE. This CDR3 has 16 amino acids. CDR3 sequence (DNA): TGTGCCAGCAGCTCCGAAGGGACAGCTAGCACAGATACGCAGTATTTT. It translates to CASSSEGTASTDTQYF.

The J gene is TRBJ2-7, the V gene TRBV6-4; TRBD2 aligns across 14 bases. The CDR3 totals 15 residues. Germline loops: CDR1 MRHNA, CDR2 SNTAGT. Unmatched junction bases numbered 8, after V lost 8 bases and J lost 5 bases. The chain's CDR3 is CASRLAGGPIDEQYF. The CDR3 DNA sequence: TGTGCCAGCCGACTAGCGGGAGGGCCGATCGACGAGCAGTACTTC.

V and J are TRBV12-5 and TRBJ2-2, with 8 positions matching TRBD2. V dropped 4 bases and J dropped 7; count of bases not matched to a gene: 8. This CDR3 comprises 15 residues. Germline CDR1 LGHNT, CDR2 FRNRAP. The CDR3 sequence: CASGSGGPLYGELFF. The DNA for the CDR3 is TGTGCTAGTGGTTCGGGAGGGCCCTTATACGGGGAGCTGTTTTTT.

The chain uses TRBV4-1 and TRBJ2-3; D is ambiguous. In germline, CDR1 is MGHRA, CDR2 YSYEKL. This CDR3 region has 14 residues. The V end lost 0 bases, the J end lost 3 bases, and 7 bases lay between the germline ends. CDR3: CASSQDTGTDTQYF. In DNA form, the CDR3 reads TGCGCCAGCAGCCAAGATACCGGGACAGATACGCAGTATTTT.

This chain uses TRBV4-2 with TRBJ2-5; TRBD2 matches at 12 bases. This CDR3 spans 17 amino acids. Germline CDR1 LGHNA, CDR2 YNFKEQ. Unmatched junction bases numbered 8, after V lost 1 base and J lost 5 bases. The CDR3 here is CASSQATSGSRGETQYF. CDR3 in DNA: TGTGCCAGCAGCCAAGCGACTAGCGGGAGCCGCGGGGAGACCCAGTACTTC.

The chain joins TRBV5-1 to TRBJ2-3; the match to TRBD1 covers 7 bases. Germline CDR1 and CDR2: SGHRS and YFSETQ. V shed 0 bases and J 2 bases; nucleotides not matched to a gene: 12. The CDR3 sequence is 18 residues long. CDR3 amino acids: CASSLGGVTGLFTDTQYF. The CDR3 region has the DNA TGCGCCAGCAGCTTGGGTGGTGTGACAGGGCTGTTCACAGATACGCAGTATTTT. Using reference TRBV5-1 and TRBJ2-3 for the parts outside the CDR3, the full variable domain is KAGVTQTPRYLIKTRGQQVTLSCSPISGHRSVSWYQQTPGQGLQFLFEYFSETQRNKGNFPGRFSGRQFSNSRSEMNVSTLELGDSALYLCASSLGGVTGLFTDTQYFGPGTRLTVL.

The V call is TRBV13, the J call TRBJ2-3; D unresolved. The germline V and J ends were trimmed by 1 base and 1 base, with 12 bases remaining between them. This CDR3 region has 16 residues. Per the germline V gene, CDR1 is PRHDT and CDR2 is FYEKMQ (reference sequence). In nucleotides, the CDR3 is TGTGCCAGCAGCTTAGAAGGAGACAAACGCACAGATACGCAGTATTTT. Translating gives CASSLEGDKRTDTQYF.

The chain couples TRBV27 to TRBJ1-3; D might be TRBD1 (6 bases). Looked up from germline, CDR1 is MNHEY and CDR2 is SMNVEV (reference sequence). CDR3 length: 16 amino acids. Trimming took 10 bases from V and 0 from J, leaving 19 bases between them. The CDR3 DNA sequence: TGTGCCACCAGAACAGGGCCCAGGGGCTCTGGAAACACCATATATTTT. As protein: CATRTGPRGSGNTIYF.

CDR3 amino acids: CASVRGTEAFF. The CDR3 coding sequence is TGCGCCAGCGTGAGGGGGACTGAAGCTTTCTTT. V is TRBV5-1 and J is TRBJ1-1, with a weak D call TRBD1 (6 bases). The CDR3 is 11 residues long. With 7 bases removed from V and 5 bases from J, the gap between germline ends came to 9 bases. CDR1 is SGHRS, CDR2 YFSETQ, per germline.

This chain connects TRBV27 to TRBJ2-1; 8 bases fit TRBD1. The germline V gene encodes CDR1 MNHEY and CDR2 SMNVEV (reference sequence). V dropped 2 bases and J dropped 7; count of bases not matched to a gene: 7. CDR3 length: 15 amino acids. CDR3 in DNA: TGTGCCAGCAGTTTAGACAGGGGCCTAGAGAATGAGCAGTTCTTC. This translates into CASSLDRGLENEQFF.

The V and J genes are TRBV6-1 and TRBJ2-7; 15 nucleotides match TRBD2. Germline trimming cut 6 bases from V and 2 bases from J; bases unmatched to any gene: 2. This CDR3 contains 15 residues. Germline CDR1 MNHNS, CDR2 SASEGT. CDR3: CASRGLAGGTYEQYF. The CDR3 DNA is TGTGCCAGCAGGGGACTAGCGGGGGGTACCTACGAGCAGTACTTC.

The chain couples TRBV30 to TRBJ1-4; unclear D gene. CDR1 is GTSNPN and CDR2 is SVGIG in the germline V gene (reference sequence). The CDR3 has 17 residues. V was trimmed by 0 bases and J by 0 bases, leaving 14 bases between them. For the CDR3, the DNA is TGTGCCTGGAGTGTACCCGGTCGTCCTGCAACTAATGAAAAACTGTTTTTT. It codes for CAWSVPGRPATNEKLFF.

The chain combines TRBV13 with TRBJ2-1; the D gene is possibly TRBD2 (6 bases). V dropped 5 bases and J dropped 4 bases, with 24 bases sitting between them. This CDR3 is built from 18 residues. CDR1 is PRHDT and CDR2 is FYEKMQ in the germline V gene (reference sequence). The CDR3 loop reads CASSPPGKMSGPYNEQFF. The CDR3 DNA reads TGTGCCAGCAGCCCACCCGGTAAGATGAGCGGGCCTTACAATGAGCAGTTCTTC.

V and J are TRBV30 and TRBJ2-1; D is undetermined. The CDR3 consists of 14 residues. V lost 4 bases and J 3 bases, leaving 13 bases between the germline ends. Germline CDR1 is GTSNPN and CDR2 is SVGIG (reference sequence). The CDR3 sequence: CAWKDDQLYNEQFF. The CDR3 DNA reads TGTGCCTGGAAAGATGACCAACTCTACAATGAGCAGTTCTTC.

The chain employs TRBV28 and TRBJ1-5; D is unclear. The CDR3 runs 15 residues. Germline-derived CDR1 and CDR2 are MDHEN and SYDVKM. V shed 6 bases and J shed 0 bases, with 12 bases lying between them. The CDR3 region is CASRGYPLSNQPQHF. The CDR3 DNA reads as TGTGCCAGCAGGGGTTATCCCCTTAGCAATCAGCCCCAGCATTTT.

This clone was seen more than once but under ten times. This chain uses TRBV2 with TRBJ2-7; maybe TRBD2 (5 bases). V shed 5 bases and J shed 2 bases, with 13 bases lying between them. This CDR3 comprises 14 residues. CDR1 SNHLY and CDR2 FYNNEI come from the germline V gene. CDR3 sequence (DNA): TGTGCCAGCAGTCTACGGGATGCTCCCTACGAGCAGTACTTC. Translating it yields CASSLRDAPYEQYF.

The V call is TRBV7-2, the J call TRBJ2-2; possible D gene TRBD1, 6 bases. Germline CDR1 and CDR2: SGHTA and FQGNSA. V lost 5 bases and J lost 4, with 17 bases in between. The length of the CDR3 is 16 residues. As DNA, the CDR3 is TGTGCCAGCAGCCCAGATTGGAACAGGGTCACCGGGGAGCTGTTTTTT. Protein sequence: CASSPDWNRVTGELFF.

This chain uses TRBV7-3 with TRBJ2-1; D is unclear. The CDR3 has 14 amino acids. CDR1 is SGHTA, CDR2 FQGTGA, per germline. The germline V and J ends were trimmed by 0 bases and 6 bases, with 9 bases remaining between them. The DNA for the CDR3 is TGTGCCAGCAGCTTAACGAGGCAGGCCAATGAGCAGTTCTTC. Residues: CASSLTRQANEQFF.